This entry concerns a single T cell receptor beta chain. Its antigen remains unidentified. This sample stems from a study of CD4 T cells in relation to SARS-CoV-2 and coronaviruses. The unexposed donors gave CD4+ T cells in 2011-2018, prior to COVID-19. Isolation of CD4+ T cells took place after approximately 10 days in culture. TCRdb's table, derived via immunoSEQ multiplex PCR, lists solely in-frame clones and lacks some. The data contain about 16,000 clones, approximately 80% of them singletons. V gave up 5 bases and J gave up 0 bases, with 16 bases separating them. The CDR3 has 16 amino acids. CDR1 is SNHLY, CDR2 FYNNEI, per germline.

Sequencing input: CD4+ T cells from PBMCs, cultured in vitro. This chain uses TRBV2 with TRBJ1-1, with D tentatively TRBD1 (5 bases). This TCR derives from a human donor in good health. DNA of the CDR3: TGTGCCAGCAGTTTCAGGGAGACGGGGATGAACACTGAAGCTTTCTTT. The encoded protein is CASSFRETGMNTEAFF.